These 24 T cell receptor beta chains came from one sample sequenced in a study of blood T cell repertoires in COVID-19 (dated by TCRdb to the early 2020s). The library was built by means of the immunoSEQ multiplex PCR assay. TCRdb stores this immuneACCESS table with in-frame sequences only. Part of the clones is absent; in the studies checked, under half of the shortfall reflects unresolved V genes, and no reason is known for the rest. The sample profile shows approximately 300,000 clones; 86% of them were found once. Around 1.5% of the sample is held by the ten biggest clonotypes. What was sequenced was peripheral blood. These receptor sequences come from a woman aged 45-65 years with acute or convalescent COVID-19.

The genes are TRBV28 and TRBJ1-2, with D tentatively TRBD1 (6 bases). The CDR3 has 15 residues. The V gene's germline CDR1 is MDHEN and CDR2 SYDVKM. V was clipped by 2 bases and J by 6 bases, with 16 bases between them. CDR3: CASSLGPGRGDGYTF. For the CDR3, the DNA is TGTGCCAGCAGTTTAGGCCCTGGGAGGGGGGATGGCTACACCTTC.

The chain employs TRBV24-1 and TRBJ2-7; 10 nucleotides line up with TRBD1. This CDR3 has 15 amino acids. Trimming removed 9 bases from V and 3 bases from J; junction bases left unmatched: 10. The germline gives CDR1 KGHDR, CDR2 SFDVKD. The CDR3 sequence: CATAGPGTGVYEQYF. The CDR3 DNA reads TGTGCCACCGCCGGGCCCGGGACAGGGGTCTACGAGCAGTACTTC.

V is TRBV9 and J is TRBJ1-2, with 9 nucleotides matching TRBD1. The CDR3 has 15 residues. Germline-derived CDR1 and CDR2 are SGDLS and YYNGEE. Germline trimming cut 5 bases from V and 0 bases from J; bases unmatched to any gene: 5. The CDR3 DNA reads as TGTGCCAGCAGGGGACAGGGTGGCACTAACTATGGCTACACCTTC. Translation: CASRGQGGTNYGYTF.

V usage is TRBV2 and J usage is TRBJ2-1; 13 nucleotides align to TRBD2. V shed 6 bases, J shed 7 bases, and the junction held 6 bases outside the gene matches. Germline assignment: CDR1 SNHLY and CDR2 FYNNEI. This CDR3 spans 15 amino acids. The CDR3 reads CASSQTSGRANEQFF. In nucleotides, the CDR3 is TGTGCCAGCAGCCAAACTAGCGGGAGGGCTAATGAGCAGTTCTTC.

The chain uses TRBV7-2 and TRBJ2-1; D gene uncertain. The V end lost 0 bases, the J end lost 3 bases, and 9 bases lay between the germline ends. The CDR3 consists of 15 residues. In germline, CDR1 is SGHTA, CDR2 FQGNSA. In DNA form, the CDR3 reads TGTGCCAGCAGCTTAGCAGCGCGACTCTACAATGAGCAGTTCTTC. Translating gives CASSLAARLYNEQFF.

A single count supports this clone. The chain combines TRBV27 with TRBJ2-5, with a possible D match to TRBD2 (5 bases). CDR1 MNHEY and CDR2 SMNVEV come from the germline V gene (reference sequence). The CDR3 sequence is 13 residues long. V was shortened by 4 bases and J by 4 bases, with 10 bases between the two germline ends. The CDR3, as DNA: TGTGCCAGCAGTTGGAGTGGGAGAGAGACCCAGTACTTC. Translating it yields CASSWSGRETQYF.

This clone is a singleton in its sample. This chain joins TRBV27 and TRBJ2-7; 7 bases fit TRBD1. The CDR3 runs 13 residues. The V gene end was trimmed by 10 bases and the J gene end by 5 bases; junction bases not matched to a gene: 11. Germline V gene data show CDR1 as MNHEY and CDR2 as SMNVEV (reference sequence). CDR3 region: CATMRQGEHEQYF. CDR3 nucleotides: TGTGCCACCATGAGACAGGGCGAGCACGAGCAGTACTTC.

The gene calls are TRBV29-1 and TRBJ2-7; D may be TRBD1 (5 bases). V lost 4 bases, J lost 0 bases, and 13 bases lay in between. The CDR3 is made up of 14 amino acids. CDR1 is SQVTM, CDR2 ANQGSEA, per germline. Here the CDR3 DNA reads TGCAGCGTTGTGGACAACCTCATCTCCTACGAGCAGTACTTC. Its protein product is CSVVDNLISYEQYF.

The chain employs TRBV7-9 and TRBJ2-1; D remains ambiguous. Germline-derived CDR1 and CDR2 are SEHNR and FQNEAQ (reference sequence). The CDR3 totals 12 residues. V was cut by 4 bases and J by 7 bases, with 8 bases left in between. CDR3 sequence reads: CASSSTLNEQFF. The DNA of the CDR3 is TGTGCCAGCAGCTCCACTTTAAATGAGCAGTTCTTC.

V usage is TRBV7-9 and J usage is TRBJ2-3, with D possibly being TRBD2 (6 bases). The germline gives CDR1 SEHNR, CDR2 FQNEAQ (reference sequence). V dropped 1 base and J dropped 7 bases, with 12 bases sitting between them. This CDR3 has 14 amino acids. CDR3 in DNA: TGTGCCAGCAGCTTAGGAAAGGGCGGGAATACGCAGTATTTT. Protein sequence: CASSLGKGGNTQYF.

The V gene is TRBV19, the J gene TRBJ2-1; TRBD2 is a possible D gene (6 bases). CDR1 and CDR2 (germline): LNHDA, SQIVND (reference sequence). The CDR3 is 16 residues long. Trimming removed 3 bases from V and 2 bases from J, with 14 bases in between. CDR3 region: CASSIDGGGPYNEQFF. CDR3 nucleotide sequence: TGTGCCAGTAGTATTGACGGAGGAGGGCCCTACAATGAGCAGTTCTTC. The full variable domain, rest sourced from reference TRBV19 and TRBJ2-1, is DGGITQSPKYLFRKEGQNVTLSCEQNLNHDAMYWYRQDPGQGLRLIYYSQIVNDFQKGDIAEGYSVSREKKESFPLTVTSAQKNPTAFYLCASSIDGGGPYNEQFFGPGTRLTVL.

This clone has more than one count but fewer than ten. The rearrangement links TRBV19 to TRBJ1-1; D ambiguous. Between the trimmed V and J ends, which lost 6 bases and 0 bases, there was a span of 20 bases. In germline, CDR1 is LNHDA, CDR2 SQIVND (reference sequence). The CDR3 covers 17 residues. CDR3 sequence reads: CASRRGSASRVNTEAFF. The CDR3 DNA follows: TGTGCCAGTAGGCGGGGATCTGCATCCCGTGTGAACACTGAAGCTTTCTTT.

The chain has TRBV3-1 (or the pseudogene TRBV3-2) and TRBJ2-7; 9 bases are a match to TRBD1. Germline CDR1 reads LGHDT; CDR2 reads YNNKEL (reference sequence). Trimming cost V 3 bases and J 2 bases; bases outside gene matches: 14. The CDR3 covers 18 residues. The CDR3 is CASSQGGPWDRVPYEQYF. CDR3 DNA: TGTGCCAGCAGCCAGGGGGGGCCCTGGGACAGGGTGCCCTACGAGCAGTACTTC.

The gene calls are TRBV19 and TRBJ2-3; D possibly corresponds to TRBD2 (6 bases). Germline lookup yields CDR1 LNHDA and CDR2 SQIVND (reference sequence). The length of the CDR3 is 15 residues. V lost 7 bases and J lost 2, with 16 bases in between. The DNA of the CDR3 is TGTGCCAGTAATATGCTAGGAGGGAACACAGATACGCAGTATTTT. Residues: CASNMLGGNTDTQYF. Full variable domain (missing parts from reference TRBV19 and TRBJ2-3): DGGITQSPKYLFRKEGQNVTLSCEQNLNHDAMYWYRQDPGQGLRLIYYSQIVNDFQKGDIAEGYSVSREKKESFPLTVTSAQKNPTAFYLCASNMLGGNTDTQYFGPGTRLTVL.

This chain uses TRBV10-1 with TRBJ1-1; no clear D. CDR3 length equals 17 residues. Per germline, CDR1 WNHNN and CDR2 SYGVQD (reference sequence). The ends were cut back, 3 bases at V and 3 bases at J, with 20 bases in the middle. CDR3 sequence: CASSEVRTPIGYTEAFF. The DNA for the CDR3 is TGCGCCAGCAGTGAAGTGAGGACTCCGATAGGGTACACTGAAGCTTTCTTT.

This chain joins TRBV19 and TRBJ2-7; D not resolved. Trimming stripped 11 bases from V and 4 bases from J, with 6 bases between. Germline CDR1 reads LNHDA; CDR2 reads SQIVND (reference sequence). CDR3 length: 9 residues. The CDR3 region is CAGPYEQYF. In DNA form, the CDR3 reads TGTGCCGGCCCATACGAGCAGTACTTC.

The V gene is TRBV6-1, the J gene TRBJ1-1; D gene unclear. CDR3 length equals 10 residues. The V end was cut by 3 bases, the J end by 11 bases, with 7 bases between. Germline lookup yields CDR1 MNHNS and CDR2 SASEGT. CDR3 amino acids: CASSELSAFF. CDR3 sequence (DNA): TGTGCCAGCAGTGAGTTGAGTGCTTTCTTT.

The J gene is TRBJ1-4, the V gene TRBV5-1; 10 nucleotides agree with TRBD1. This CDR3 region has 16 residues. J lost 8 bases, V lost 5 bases, and 12 bases had no gene match. Per germline, CDR1 SGHRS and CDR2 YFSETQ. This CDR3 reads CASRGRTGTGVEKLFF. The CDR3 coding sequence is TGCGCCAGCAGGGGTAGAACCGGGACAGGGGTGGAAAAACTGTTTTTT.

This clone was recorded once. V gene TRBV20-1 combines with J gene TRBJ2-7, with a weak D call TRBD2 (5 bases). CDR1 and CDR2 (germline): DFQATT, SNEGSKA (reference sequence). The CDR3 covers 11 residues. CDR3 region: CSAARDYEQYF. The CDR3 coding sequence is TGCAGCGCAGCCCGGGACTACGAGCAGTACTTC.

This clone was counted a few times. The CDR3 reads CASSPSLFRNTIYF. Here the CDR3 DNA reads TGTGCCAGCAGTCCCTCCCTGTTTCGAAACACCATATATTTT. The rearrangement joins TRBV27 to TRBJ1-3; D remains unclear. The CDR3 has 14 residues. Trimming left V 5 bases short and J 5 bases short, with 13 bases between. Germline V CDR1 and CDR2: MNHEY, SMNVEV (reference sequence).

This clone came up once. The rearrangement uses TRBV7-3 and TRBJ2-6; D is unresolved. The ends were cut back, 4 bases at V and 0 bases at J, with 10 bases in the middle. This CDR3 comprises 16 residues. CDR1 is SGHTA, CDR2 FQGTGA, per germline. CDR3 bases: TGTGCCAGCAGCTCCGCTCGCGTCTCTGGGGCCAACGTCCTGACTTTC. Translated: CASSSARVSGANVLTF. Full variable domain (remainder filled in from reference TRBV7-3 and TRBJ2-6): GAGVSQTPSNKVTEKGKYVELRCDPISGHTALYWYRQSLGQGPEFLIYFQGTGAADDSGLPNDRFFAVRPEGSVSTLKIQRTERGDSAVYLCASSSARVSGANVLTFGAGSRLTVL.

This chain links TRBV11-2 with TRBJ2-7, with TRBD1 matching over 8 bases. CDR3 length: 14 residues. Per germline, CDR1 SGHAT and CDR2 FQNNGV. J gave up 3 bases and V 3 bases, and 4 bases lay outside the gene matches. This CDR3 reads CASSFFGQGYEQYF. The CDR3, as DNA: TGTGCCAGCAGCTTTTTTGGACAGGGCTACGAGCAGTACTTC.

The chain recombines TRBV28 with TRBJ1-3; D is undetermined. Trimming took 6 bases from V and 0 from J, leaving 9 bases between them. CDR1 and CDR2 (germline): MDHEN, SYDVKM. The CDR3 runs 14 residues. DNA of the CDR3: TGTGCCAGCAGAGGGAGCCACTCTGGAAACACCATATATTTT. Translation: CASRGSHSGNTIYF.

Only one count was recorded for this clone. The chain couples TRBV7-2 to TRBJ1-1, with TRBD1 as a possible D gene (6 bases). CDR3 length equals 15 residues. Trimming took 3 bases from V and 3 from J, leaving 14 bases between them. Per the germline V gene, CDR1 is SGHTA and CDR2 is FQGNSA. The CDR3 spells CASSFYTSGDTEAFF. Written as DNA, the CDR3 is TGTGCCAGCAGCTTTTACACCTCAGGGGACACTGAAGCTTTCTTT.